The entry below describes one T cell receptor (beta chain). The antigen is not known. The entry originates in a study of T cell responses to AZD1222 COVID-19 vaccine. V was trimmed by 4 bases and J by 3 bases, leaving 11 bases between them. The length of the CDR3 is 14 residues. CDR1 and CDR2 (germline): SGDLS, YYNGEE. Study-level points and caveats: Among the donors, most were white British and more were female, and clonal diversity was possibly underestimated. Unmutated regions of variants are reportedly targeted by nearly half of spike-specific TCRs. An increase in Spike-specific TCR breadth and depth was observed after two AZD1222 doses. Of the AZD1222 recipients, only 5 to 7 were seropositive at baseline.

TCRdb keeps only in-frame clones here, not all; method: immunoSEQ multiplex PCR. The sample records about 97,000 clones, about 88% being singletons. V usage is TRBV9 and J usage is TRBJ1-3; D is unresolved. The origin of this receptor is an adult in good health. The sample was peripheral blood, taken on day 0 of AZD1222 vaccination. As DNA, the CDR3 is TGTGCCAGCAGCCGACTTGACTTTGGAAACACCATATATTTT. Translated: CASSRLDFGNTIYF.